The 21 T cell receptor beta chains below were found in one sample sequenced in a study of blood T cell repertoires in COVID-19. Libraries were prepared by immunoSEQ multiplex PCR; TCRdb keeps only in-frame clonotypes and omits some of them. The sample has more than 85,000 clones; about 88% are singletons. Input material: peripheral blood. These receptors all stem from a woman aged 80 or over with acute or convalescent COVID-19.

The chain uses TRBV10-3 and TRBJ2-2, with D uncertain. Germline CDR1 reads ENHRY; CDR2 reads SYGVKD. V lost 4 bases and J 9 bases, leaving 12 bases between the germline ends. CDR3 length equals 13 residues. CDR3 coding DNA: TGTGCCATCAGTGTTGTGGTGGGCAGGGAGCTGTTTTTT. It yields the protein CAISVVVGRELFF.

The V and J genes are TRBV6-2 or TRBV6-3 and TRBJ1-2, with a possible D match to TRBD1 (6 bases). In germline, CDR1 is MNHEY, CDR2 SVGEGT. V shed 5 bases and J shed 7 bases, with 17 bases lying between them. This CDR3 comprises 14 residues. For the CDR3, the DNA is TGTGCCAGCAGTCCGAGGACAGCCCACTTTGGCTACACCTTC. This encodes CASSPRTAHFGYTF.

The CDR3 here is CSINQRSEAFF. The CDR3 coding sequence is TGCAGTATAAACCAACGGTCAGAAGCTTTCTTT. This chain uses TRBV20-1 with TRBJ1-1; no reliable D call. V lost 8 bases and J lost 8, with 15 bases in between. CDR3 length: 11 residues. Germline-derived CDR1 and CDR2 are DFQATT and SNEGSKA (reference sequence).

The chain links TRBV4-3 to TRBJ1-2, with TRBD1 identical over 10 bases. Germline V gives CDR1 LGHNA, CDR2 YSLEER. The CDR3 has 17 amino acids. Trimming at V came to 7 bases and at J to 4 bases, leaving 15 bases not matched to a gene. The CDR3 DNA reads TGCGCCAGCATCCCATTCTGGGGGACAGGGGCTGTCTATGGCTACACCTTC. It codes for CASIPFWGTGAVYGYTF.

The rearrangement links TRBV25-1 to TRBJ1-5; a weak D match, TRBD1 (6 bases). The germline CDR1 and CDR2 sequences are MGHDK and SYGVNS. V lost 5 bases, J lost 3 bases, and 11 bases lay in between. This CDR3 is built from 14 residues. CDR3 sequence (DNA): TGTGCCAGCAGTCCGACAGGTCTCAATCAGCCCCAGCATTTT. It yields the protein CASSPTGLNQPQHF.

The V gene is TRBV30, the J gene TRBJ1-2; 8 bases line up with TRBD1. This CDR3 has 16 amino acids. The V and J ends lost 3 bases and 0 bases, in that order; junction bases with no gene match: 9. Germline-derived CDR1 and CDR2 are GTSNPN and SVGIG (reference sequence). CDR3 coding DNA: TGTGCCTGGAGGTTACGAGGGGGACAGGCTAACTATGGCTACACCTTC. As protein: CAWRLRGGQANYGYTF.

This clone was seen only a few times. J is TRBJ1-2 and V is TRBV7-2; the D gene is possibly TRBD1 (5 bases). This CDR3 comprises 14 residues. Germline-derived CDR1 and CDR2 are SGHTA and FQGNSA. Between the trimmed V and J ends, which lost 2 bases and 4 bases, there was a span of 11 bases. The CDR3 loop reads CASSLPGGIYGYTF. For the CDR3, the DNA is TGTGCCAGCAGCTTACCTGGGGGGATCTATGGCTACACCTTC.

This sequence joins TRBV27 and TRBJ1-2; possible D gene TRBD1, 5 bases. The V end lost 3 bases, the J end lost 4 bases, and 9 bases lay between the germline ends. The germline CDR1 and CDR2 sequences are MNHEY and SMNVEV (reference sequence). The CDR3 consists of 13 residues. The chain's CDR3 is CASSFSGSYGYTF. The CDR3 coding sequence is TGTGCCAGCAGTTTTTCAGGGTCCTATGGCTACACCTTC.

This rearrangement joins TRBV5-4 to TRBJ2-1; D possibly corresponds to TRBD2 (6 bases). This CDR3 has 15 residues. With 4 bases removed from V and 0 bases from J, the gap between germline ends came to 11 bases. Germline CDR1 reads SGHNT; CDR2 reads YYREEE (reference sequence). The CDR3 DNA reads as TGTGCCAGCAGCGTAGCGGTTCTCTCCTACAATGAGCAGTTCTTC. Translating gives CASSVAVLSYNEQFF.

The DNA of the CDR3 is TGCGCCAGCAGTCAATCTGGACAGGGACATCAGCCCCAGCATTTT. This translates into CASSQSGQGHQPQHF. This rearrangement joins TRBV23-1 to TRBJ1-5; 8 bases line up with TRBD1. TRBV23-1 falls under the ORF class, with uncertain function. J was trimmed by 5 bases and V by 0 bases; bases with no gene match: 3. This CDR3 region has 15 residues.

The chain links TRBV6-5 to TRBJ2-5; 8 bases match TRBD1. Germline V gives CDR1 MNHEY, CDR2 SVGAGI. Germline trimming cut 6 bases from V and 4 bases from J; bases unmatched to any gene: 7. The CDR3 sequence is 14 residues long. The CDR3 coding sequence is TGTGCCAGCAGAATACAGGGGGGTAGAGAGACCCAGTACTTC. It translates to CASRIQGGRETQYF.

The J gene is TRBJ1-4, the V gene TRBV19; D might be TRBD1 (5 bases). CDR1 LNHDA and CDR2 SQIVND come from the germline V gene (reference sequence). CDR3 length equals 16 residues. Trimming pared 6 bases from V and 2 bases from J, leaving 16 bases between. The chain's CDR3 is CASRQIGTPTNEKLFF. The CDR3 region has the DNA TGTGCCAGTAGACAGATTGGGACTCCCACTAATGAAAAACTGTTTTTT.

The chain employs TRBV9 and TRBJ1-1; D is possibly TRBD1 (5 bases). Between the trimmed V and J ends, which lost 1 base and 1 base, there was a span of 5 bases. The CDR3 length is 13 residues. Looked up from germline, CDR1 is SGDLS and CDR2 is YYNGEE. The CDR3 DNA sequence: TGTGCCAGCAGCGTAACAGGGAACACTGAAGCTTTCTTT. It codes for CASSVTGNTEAFF. Looking up the rest from reference TRBV9 and TRBJ1-1 gives the full variable domain: DSGVTQTPKHLITATGQRVTLRCSPRSGDLSVYWYQQSLDQGLQFLIQYYNGEERAKGNILERFSAQQFPDLHSELNLSSLELGDSALYFCASSVTGNTEAFFGQGTRLTVV.

In its sample, this clone was seen once. This chain uses TRBV15 with TRBJ2-2; TRBD2 is a possible D gene (6 bases). The CDR3 consists of 14 residues. In germline, CDR1 is LNHNV, CDR2 YYDKDF (reference sequence). The V end lost 4 bases, the J end lost 4 bases, and 10 bases lay between the germline ends. The CDR3 is CATSMGTFTGELFF. CDR3 coding DNA: TGTGCCACCAGCATGGGGACTTTCACCGGGGAGCTGTTTTTT.

This chain links TRBV29-1 with TRBJ1-1, with TRBD1 matching over 10 bases. The CDR3 is made up of 13 amino acids. Per germline, CDR1 SQVTM and CDR2 ANQGSEA. Trimming removed 4 bases from V and 5 bases from J; junction bases left unmatched: 4. As DNA, the CDR3 is TGCAGCGTTGCGACAGGGGGCCGGACTGAAGCTTTCTTT. Translation: CSVATGGRTEAFF.

This clone was observed a single time. The rearrangement uses TRBV30 and TRBJ1-1, with TRBD1 as a possible D gene (5 bases). The CDR3 consists of 13 residues. Germline values: CDR1 GTSNPN, CDR2 SVGIG (reference sequence). Trimming removed 0 bases at V and 1 base at J, with 6 bases between. CDR3 loop: CAWSVQENTEAFF. The CDR3 DNA follows: TGTGCCTGGAGTGTACAGGAGAACACTGAAGCTTTCTTT.

J is TRBJ1-1 and V is TRBV19; D uncertain. The CDR3 spans 16 residues. CDR1 and CDR2 (germline): LNHDA, SQIVND (reference sequence). Trimming removed 0 bases at V and 1 base at J, with 12 bases between. CDR3 nucleotides: TGTGCCAGTAGTATAGACCCCGCGCGTGCGAACACTGAAGCTTTCTTT. Protein: CASSIDPARANTEAFF. The complete variable domain, with remaining parts taken from reference TRBV19 and TRBJ1-1, reads DGGITQSPKYLFRKEGQNVTLSCEQNLNHDAMYWYRQDPGQGLRLIYYSQIVNDFQKGDIAEGYSVSREKKESFPLTVTSAQKNPTAFYLCASSIDPARANTEAFFGQGTRLTVV.

This rearrangement joins TRBV30 to TRBJ1-1; the D is unclear. Trimming removed 0 bases from V and 10 bases from J, with 18 bases in between. The CDR3 is 14 amino acids. Per germline, CDR1 GTSNPN and CDR2 SVGIG (reference sequence). The CDR3 protein is CAWSVSGGGLGAFF. The CDR3 region has the DNA TGTGCCTGGAGTGTTTCGGGCGGAGGGCTTGGAGCTTTCTTT. Filled out from reference TRBV30 and TRBJ1-1, the complete variable domain reads SQTIHQWPATLVQPVGSPLSLECTVEGTSNPNLYWYRQAAGRGLQLLFYSVGIGQISSEVPQNLSASRPQDRQFILSSKKLLLSDSGFYLCAWSVSGGGLGAFFGQGTRLTVV.

This sequence joins TRBV12-3 or TRBV12-4 and TRBJ1-5; D is perhaps TRBD1 (5 bases). This CDR3 comprises 13 residues. Trimming cost V 5 bases and J 7 bases, with 12 bases left between them. CDR3 DNA: TGTGCCAGCAGTCAGGGAATGGGGCAGCCCCAGCATTTT. It specifies CASSQGMGQPQHF.

V and J are TRBV4-1 and TRBJ2-3; 11 bases map to TRBD1. V was clipped by 2 bases and J by 3 bases; unmatched bases: 4. The germline CDR1 and CDR2 sequences are MGHRA and YSYEKL. This CDR3 is built from 16 residues. The CDR3 loop reads CASSQLGQGGTDTQYF. The CDR3 DNA reads as TGCGCCAGCAGCCAATTGGGACAGGGGGGGACAGATACGCAGTATTTT.

This rearrangement joins TRBV28 to TRBJ1-4; TRBD1 matches 9 bases. Germline V gene lookup returns CDR1 MDHEN and CDR2 SYDVKM. CDR3 size: 15 residues. V shed 5 bases, J shed 7 bases, and the junction held 8 bases outside the gene matches. CDR3 nucleotides: TGTGCCAGCAGTACACAGGGGGCGCTTGGTGAAAAACTGTTTTTT. Protein sequence: CASSTQGALGEKLFF.